Each of the 8 T cell receptor beta chains below was sequenced from the same sample in a study of CD8 T cells in Susac syndrome. Random hexamers served to reverse transcribe about 0.5 to 1 ug RNA. TCRdb passed the immunoSEQ multiplex PCR reads through MiXCR, listing each CDR3 protein once. Of 100,000 to 150,000 distinct CDR3 sequences in the sample, around 96% were seen once. Sample: CD4+ T cells from PBMCs. The receptors derive from a human donor in good health.

V gene TRBV5-4 combines with J gene TRBJ1-2, with TRBD1 matching 8 bases. Germline lookup yields CDR1 SGHNT and CDR2 YYREEE (reference sequence). CDR3 size: 14 residues. V shed 4 bases and J 5 bases; nucleotides not matched to a gene: 7. CDR3 loop: CASSAQGARYGYTF. Written as DNA, the CDR3 is TGTGCCAGCAGCGCGCAGGGGGCTAGGTATGGCTACACCTTC.

Comments on this clonotype: Since the CDR3 does not end with the conserved phenylalanine or tryptophan, this likely comes from a read error. V gene TRBV10-3 combines with J gene TRBJ1-1; D not resolved. V lost 3 bases, J lost 5 bases, and 7 bases lay in between. This CDR3 is built from 12 residues. CDR1 is ENHRY, CDR2 SYGVKD, per germline. The CDR3 reads CAISDLSTEAFL. The DNA for the CDR3 is TGTGCCATCAGTGATCTTAGTACTGAAGCTTTCCTT.

The gene calls are TRBV29-1 and TRBJ2-2, with D perhaps TRBD1 (5 bases). Trimming pared 4 bases from V and 1 base from J, leaving 10 bases between. The germline V gene has CDR1 SQVTM and CDR2 ANQGSEA. The CDR3 has 14 amino acids. Here the CDR3 DNA reads TGCAGCGTTGGGATAGGGGTGAACACCGGGGAGCTGTTTTTT. Translating it yields CSVGIGVNTGELFF.

The rearrangement uses TRBV12-3 or TRBV12-4 and TRBJ1-1; 7 bases line up with TRBD1. CDR3 length: 16 amino acids. The ends lost 5 bases at V and 4 bases at J; junction bases unmatched: 13. The DNA of the CDR3 is TGTGCCAGCAGTGCCCGGCAGGGGGGTAAGATCACTGAAGCTTTCTTT. This sequence encodes CASSARQGGKITEAFF.

The chain is built from TRBV29-1 and TRBJ2-1; the D call may be TRBD1 or TRBD2 (5 bases each). Germline V CDR1 and CDR2: SQVTM, ANQGSEA. Deletions cut 3 bases from V and 0 bases from J, with 18 bases between. The length of the CDR3 is 17 residues. The CDR3: CSVDGKGTVSSYNEQFF. The CDR3 nucleotides read TGCAGCGTTGACGGCAAAGGGACGGTGAGCTCCTACAATGAGCAGTTCTTC.

The chain links TRBV27 to TRBJ1-1, with 10 positions matching TRBD1. Looked up from germline, CDR1 is MNHEY and CDR2 is SMNVEV (reference sequence). With 6 bases clipped from V and 2 bases from J, the junction kept 6 bases outside the gene matches. The CDR3 contains 15 residues. The CDR3, as DNA: TGTGCCAGCAGACGACAGGGGGCAAGCAACACTGAAGCTTTCTTT. Its protein is CASRRQGASNTEAFF.

The chain joins TRBV18 to TRBJ2-1; D might be TRBD1 (6 bases). V lost 0 bases, J lost 6 bases, and 24 bases lay in between. Germline lookup yields CDR1 KGHSH and CDR2 LQKENI. This CDR3 spans 19 amino acids. CDR3 region: CASSPPNRAGLRVLNEQFF. The DNA for the CDR3 is TGTGCCAGCTCACCACCGAACAGGGCAGGCCTGAGGGTACTCAATGAGCAGTTCTTC.

V gene TRBV7-2 combines with J gene TRBJ2-3, with 9 nucleotides matching TRBD1. CDR1 and CDR2 from the germline V gene are SGHTA and FQGNSA. J was trimmed by 2 bases and V by 4 bases; bases with no gene match: 7. This CDR3 region has 16 residues. The CDR3 reads CASSSRTGAHTDTQYF. DNA for the CDR3: TGTGCCAGCAGCTCACGGACAGGGGCCCACACAGATACGCAGTATTTT.